This TCR beta chain was sequenced in a study of blood T cell repertoires in COVID-19. Profiling relied on immunoSEQ multiplex PCR, and the TCRdb table lists in-frame clones only, not all of them. The sample has 300,000 to 400,000 clones; 87% are singletons. Only a few counts were recorded for this clone. The sample taken for sequencing was peripheral blood. The sequence derives from a man aged 30 to 39 with COVID-19, enrolled during active disease.

Here the CDR3 reads CASSYSGQQYEQYF. CDR3 sequence (DNA): TGTGCCAGCAGTTACTCGGGACAGCAGTACGAGCAGTACTTC. The chain has TRBV6-5 and TRBJ2-7; 7 bases are shared with TRBD1. The V segment lost 0 bases and the J segment 4 bases; nucleotides outside the gene matches: 3. This CDR3 spans 14 amino acids. Germline V lookup: CDR1 MNHEY, CDR2 SVGAGI.